The 27 T cell receptor beta chains reported below all come from one sample, sequenced in a study of T-cell reconstitution after alpha-beta-depleted transplantation in children. The library targeted TCRbeta and was prepared with unique molecular identifiers. Each CDR3 protein gets one entry after TCRdb re-called the PCR reads with MiXCR. In the table there are about 440,000 distinct CDR3 sequences, 43% of which are singletons. The input for sequencing was PBMCs, taken before TCRalphabeta/CD19-depleted stem cell transplant. These receptors originate from a girl between 2 and 10 years old with aplastic anemia, due to receive a stem cell transplant.

This clonotype was seen only a few times. The rearrangement uses TRBV20-1 and TRBJ2-1, with 10 bases that match TRBD2. Germline CDR1 and CDR2: DFQATT and SNEGSKA (reference sequence). The CDR3 extends over 14 amino acids. V shed 3 bases and J 6 bases; nucleotides not matched to a gene: 5. This chain's CDR3 is CSARGPSGGNEQFF. Written as DNA, the CDR3 is TGCAGTGCTAGGGGCCCTAGCGGGGGCAATGAGCAGTTCTTC.

The chain recombines TRBV29-1 with TRBJ2-3; D is possibly TRBD2 (5 bases). Germline-derived CDR1 and CDR2 are SQVTM and ANQGSEA. The CDR3 is 10 amino acids. V lost 4 bases, J lost 6 bases, and 5 bases lay in between. CDR3 in amino acids: CSVGGDTQYF. In nucleotides, the CDR3 is TGCAGCGTTGGCGGGGATACGCAGTATTTT.

Many counts were recorded for this clonotype. The chain recombines TRBV7-7 with TRBJ2-2; D remains unclear. This CDR3 has 13 amino acids. Trimming removed 5 bases at V and 7 bases at J, with 11 bases between. Germline CDR1 reads SSHAT; CDR2 reads FNYEAQ (reference sequence). This chain's CDR3 is CASSPGGNGELFF. The CDR3 DNA reads TGTGCCAGCAGCCCAGGCGGCAACGGGGAGCTGTTTTTT.

The rearrangement joins TRBV20-1 to TRBJ2-7, with a tentative D call TRBD2 (5 bases). This CDR3 contains 16 residues. The germline gives CDR1 DFQATT, CDR2 SNEGSKA (reference sequence). V was shortened by 4 bases and J by 2 bases, with 21 bases between the two germline ends. The CDR3 region has the DNA TGCAGTGCTAACCCCGGGGATGAGCTTAGCACCTACGAGCAGTACTTC. It encodes CSANPGDELSTYEQYF.

The rearrangement links TRBV2 to TRBJ1-6; TRBD1 matches 7 bases. Trimming removed 6 bases from V and 10 bases from J; junction bases left unmatched: 9. The CDR3 extends over 14 amino acids. Germline V gives CDR1 SNHLY, CDR2 FYNNEI. For the CDR3, the DNA is TGTGCCAGCAGGAGGGACAGATCCTCCTCACCCCTCCACTTT. It is translated as CASRRDRSSSPLHF.

This clonotype was recorded at least ten times. The chain employs TRBV28 and TRBJ2-1; 10 bases are shared with TRBD2. The length of the CDR3 is 18 residues. Trimming at V came to 5 bases and at J to 3 bases, leaving 13 bases not matched to a gene. Germline loops: CDR1 MDHEN, CDR2 SYDVKM. CDR3 amino acids: CASSPGTSEGRDYNEQFF. The CDR3 region has the DNA TGTGCCAGCAGTCCAGGGACTAGCGAGGGAAGGGACTACAATGAGCAGTTCTTC.

This clonotype was counted many times. This rearrangement joins TRBV5-5 to TRBJ2-2; D tentatively fits TRBD1 or TRBD2 (5 bases each). Trimming took off 4 bases at V and 0 bases at J, with 13 bases between the two ends. The CDR3 has 16 amino acids. Germline assignment: CDR1 SGHKS and CDR2 YYEKEE (reference sequence). The CDR3 coding sequence is TGTGCCAGCAGCGCCTCCGGGACGGCGAACACCGGGGAGCTGTTTTTT. Its translation: CASSASGTANTGELFF. The full variable domain, with the rest looked up from reference TRBV5-5 and TRBJ2-2, is DAGVTQSPTHLIKTRGQQVTLRCSPISGHKSVSWYQQVLGQGPQFIFQYYEKEERGRGNFPDRFSARQFPNYSSELNVNALLLGDSALYLCASSASGTANTGELFFGEGSRLTVL.

The rearrangement links TRBV10-3 to TRBJ2-5, with D tentatively TRBD2 (6 bases). Germline V CDR1 and CDR2: ENHRY, SYGVKD. Trimming pared 2 bases from V and 5 bases from J, leaving 15 bases between. The CDR3 is 15 residues long. The DNA of the CDR3 is TGTGCCATCAGTGAGGCGAGGGGCGCGGGGGAGACCCAGTACTTC. It translates to CAISEARGAGETQYF.

Details on this clonotype: It is likely a read error, because the conserved phenylalanine at the end of the CDR3 is missing. The J gene is TRBJ1-6, the V gene TRBV28, with a possible D match to TRBD1 (5 bases). The CDR3 is 14 residues long. From germline, CDR1 is MDHEN and CDR2 SYDVKM. The DNA for the CDR3 is TGTGTCAGCAGTTTATACGACAGCCAGTCACCCCTCCACTCT. It yields the protein CVSSLYDSQSPLHS.

This clonotype was counted ten times or more. The genes are TRBV9 and TRBJ2-7, with TRBD2 matching over 8 bases. This CDR3 has 15 amino acids. V lost 0 bases and J lost 5; bases outside the gene matches: 7. The germline V gene encodes CDR1 SGDLS and CDR2 YYNGEE. CDR3 residues: CASSVVPGGPNEQYF. In DNA form, the CDR3 reads TGTGCCAGCAGCGTAGTTCCGGGAGGGCCGAACGAGCAGTACTTC.

In this sample, this clonotype turned up a few times. J is TRBJ2-3 and V is TRBV29-1; D is perhaps TRBD1 (8 bases). The V end lost 4 bases, the J end lost 3 bases, and 17 bases lay between the germline ends. Germline CDR1 SQVTM, CDR2 ANQGSEA. This CDR3 comprises 15 residues. The CDR3 spells CSVAGGDRGTDTQYF. CDR3 in DNA: TGCAGCGTTGCGGGGGGCGACAGGGGAACAGATACGCAGTATTTT.

The gene calls are TRBV28 and TRBJ2-7; D not resolved. The CDR3 has 14 residues. Germline V CDR1 and CDR2: MDHEN, SYDVKM. V was trimmed by 8 bases and J by 3 bases, leaving 17 bases between them. CDR3 in amino acids: CASAPGLYHYEQYF. The CDR3 DNA follows: TGTGCCAGCGCCCCAGGTTTATACCACTACGAGCAGTACTTC.

This clonotype has a count of ten or more. This chain links TRBV29-1 with TRBJ2-3; 11 nucleotides agree with TRBD2. CDR1 is SQVTM, CDR2 ANQGSEA, per germline. This CDR3 comprises 14 residues. The J segment lost 4 bases and the V segment lost 4 bases, leaving 4 bases of the junction unmatched. The CDR3 DNA sequence: TGCAGCGTTGTAATAGCGGGAGGGCCAGATACGCAGTATTTT. It specifies CSVVIAGGPDTQYF.

As regards this clonotype: A read error may account for a junction end that differs from germline. This chain links TRBV11-2 with TRBJ2-3, with D hard to call. There are 11 residues in the CDR3. The germline CDR1 and CDR2 sequences are SGHAT and FQNNGV. The CDR3 loop reads CASSLGATQYF. For the CDR3, the DNA is TGTGCCAGCAGTTTAGGTGCTACGCAGTATTTT.

This clonotype came up once. The chain uses TRBV4-3 and TRBJ2-3; TRBD2 agrees at 8 bases. CDR3 length equals 18 residues. The germline V gene encodes CDR1 LGHNA and CDR2 YSLEER. V trimming: 0 bases; J trimming: 4 bases; junction bases outside the gene matches: 12. The CDR3 region is CASSQDRGSGISADTQYF. The CDR3 region has the DNA TGCGCCAGCAGCCAAGATCGGGGTAGCGGGATTAGTGCAGATACGCAGTATTTT.

This clonotype was detected many times. The chain couples TRBV12-3 or TRBV12-4 to TRBJ2-7; 7 positions match TRBD1. CDR3 length: 12 amino acids. After removal of 6 bases from V and 6 bases from J, the junction contained 5 bases not matched to a gene. CDR3 in amino acids: CASSRTGAEQYF. The CDR3 DNA reads as TGTGCCAGCAGCCGGACAGGCGCCGAGCAGTACTTC.

This chain links TRBV20-1 with TRBJ2-3, with 10 positions matching TRBD2. The CDR3 sequence is 15 residues long. Germline V gene lookup returns CDR1 DFQATT and CDR2 SNEGSKA (reference sequence). V shed 5 bases, J shed 3 bases, and the junction held 8 bases outside the gene matches. The CDR3 loop reads CSAVSGRAGTDTQYF. The CDR3 region has the DNA TGCAGTGCTGTCAGCGGGAGGGCCGGGACAGATACGCAGTATTTT.

This clonotype was counted at least ten times. V gene TRBV29-1 combines with J gene TRBJ2-2; TRBD1 matches 7 bases. This CDR3 is built from 12 residues. Germline values: CDR1 SQVTM, CDR2 ANQGSEA. V lost 5 bases, J lost 6 bases, and 3 bases stayed unmatched. In DNA form, the CDR3 reads TGCAGCGTTAACAGGGGTCCCGGGGAGCTGTTTTTT. It codes for CSVNRGPGELFF.

This clonotype was counted ten times or more. The CDR3 DNA sequence: TGCGCCAGCAGCTTGGGGGCTAGCGGCAATGAGCAGTTCTTC. It is translated as CASSLGASGNEQFF. This rearrangement joins TRBV5-1 to TRBJ2-1; 7 bases are a match to TRBD2. The CDR3 consists of 14 residues. V lost 0 bases, J lost 6 bases, and 3 bases stayed unmatched. Germline V gene lookup returns CDR1 SGHRS and CDR2 YFSETQ. The complete variable domain, with remaining parts taken from reference TRBV5-1 and TRBJ2-1, reads KAGVTQTPRYLIKTRGQQVTLSCSPISGHRSVSWYQQTPGQGLQFLFEYFSETQRNKGNFPGRFSGRQFSNSRSEMNVSTLELGDSALYLCASSLGASGNEQFFGPGTRLTVL.

The chain joins TRBV5-1 to TRBJ2-7; D is perhaps TRBD2 (5 bases). The CDR3 spans 15 residues. The germline V and J ends were trimmed by 0 bases and 2 bases, with 12 bases remaining between them. Germline-derived CDR1 and CDR2 are SGHRS and YFSETQ. CDR3 sequence reads: CASSLGPSQTYEQYF. The CDR3 region has the DNA TGCGCCAGCAGCTTGGGACCTAGCCAAACCTACGAGCAGTACTTC.

The table lists this clonotype with a few counts. The V and J genes are TRBV7-2 and TRBJ1-2, with TRBD1 matching 7 bases. This CDR3 is built from 14 residues. Germline lookup yields CDR1 SGHTA and CDR2 FQGNSA. J gave up 8 bases and V 0 bases, and 6 bases lay outside the gene matches. The CDR3 nucleotides read TGTGCCAGCAGCTTAGCGCTGACAGGGACAGGCTACACCTTC. Translated: CASSLALTGTGYTF.

The V gene is TRBV5-1, the J gene TRBJ2-7, with 9 bases matching TRBD1. J lost 5 bases, V lost 4 bases, and 10 bases had no gene match. This CDR3 region has 15 residues. The germline gives CDR1 SGHRS, CDR2 YFSETQ. The CDR3 DNA is TGCGCCAGCAGCCCGGTGGTACAGGGGGCCCACGAGCAGTACTTC. Translating gives CASSPVVQGAHEQYF.

The CDR3 DNA sequence: TGCGCCAGCAGCTTCCTCGGGGGGCCGGGCACCGGGGAGCTGTTTTTT. It specifies CASSFLGGPGTGELFF. The J gene is TRBJ2-2, the V gene TRBV5-1; the D gene is possibly TRBD2 (7 bases). This CDR3 comprises 16 residues. The germline V and J ends were trimmed by 2 bases and 4 bases, with 15 bases remaining between them. CDR1 is SGHRS, CDR2 YFSETQ, per germline.

The rearrangement links TRBV6-1 to TRBJ1-1; D remains ambiguous. The length of the CDR3 is 12 residues. Trimming took 2 bases from V and 4 from J, leaving 5 bases between them. The germline V gene encodes CDR1 MNHNS and CDR2 SASEGT. CDR3 nucleotides: TGTGCCAGCAGTGAACCGGGCACTGAAGCTTTCTTT. Encoded protein: CASSEPGTEAFF.

The chain joins TRBV14 to TRBJ1-1, with a possible D match to TRBD1 (5 bases). CDR1 is SGHDN, CDR2 FVKESK, per germline. Trimming stripped 4 bases from V and 10 bases from J, with 13 bases between. CDR3 length equals 12 residues. This CDR3 is CASSRTGRVAFF. DNA for the CDR3: TGTGCCAGCAGCCGTACGGGGCGGGTAGCTTTCTTT.

At least ten counts were recorded for this clonotype. The J gene is TRBJ2-7, the V gene TRBV5-5, with TRBD2 identical over 7 bases. The V gene end was trimmed by 0 bases and the J gene end by 2 bases; junction bases not matched to a gene: 5. Germline CDR1 and CDR2: SGHKS and YYEKEE (reference sequence). This CDR3 has 15 amino acids. The CDR3 bases are TGTGCCAGCAGCTTGGGATTGGGAGGGACCTACGAGCAGTACTTC. The encoded protein is CASSLGLGGTYEQYF.

V gene TRBV7-2 combines with J gene TRBJ2-3, with 9 bases aligning to TRBD2. The CDR3 runs 17 residues. Germline CDR1 reads SGHTA; CDR2 reads FQGNSA. The trim removed 1 base at V and 5 bases at J, leaving 10 bases unmatched. CDR3 nucleotides: TGTGCCAGCAGCTTAGGCCGGCGGGAGGGCCTTATAGATACGCAGTATTTT. Residues: CASSLGRREGLIDTQYF.